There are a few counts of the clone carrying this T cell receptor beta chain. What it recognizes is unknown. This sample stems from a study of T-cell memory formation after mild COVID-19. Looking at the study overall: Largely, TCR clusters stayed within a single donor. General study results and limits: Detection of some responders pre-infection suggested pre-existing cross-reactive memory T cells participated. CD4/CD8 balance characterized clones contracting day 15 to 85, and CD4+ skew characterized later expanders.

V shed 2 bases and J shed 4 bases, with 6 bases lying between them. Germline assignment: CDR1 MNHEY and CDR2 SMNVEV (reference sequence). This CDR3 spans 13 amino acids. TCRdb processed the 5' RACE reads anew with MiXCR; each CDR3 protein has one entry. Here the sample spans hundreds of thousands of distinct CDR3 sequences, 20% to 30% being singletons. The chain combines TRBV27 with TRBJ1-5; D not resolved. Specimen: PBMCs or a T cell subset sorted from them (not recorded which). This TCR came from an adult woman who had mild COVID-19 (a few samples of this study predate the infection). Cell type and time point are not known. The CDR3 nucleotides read TGTGCCAGCAGTTTAAGGGAGAATCAGCCCCAGCATTTT. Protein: CASSLRENQPQHF.